The 15 T cell receptor beta chains below were found in one sample sequenced in a study of control samples from healthy donors and cancer patients. Clones were sequenced by immunoSEQ multiplex PCR, and TCRdb holds only the in-frame ones, with some missing. Of 28,000 or so clones listed, approximately 78% were seen once; the top ten hold 23%. Sequenced sample: PBMCs. The receptors come from a man aged 55-75 years with colorectal cancer.

The chain is built from TRBV4-3 and TRBJ1-1; tentative D call: TRBD1 (5 bases). Trimming left V 0 bases short and J 13 bases short, with 15 bases between. The CDR3 is made up of 13 amino acids. Germline assignment: CDR1 LGHNA and CDR2 YSLEER. The CDR3 loop reads CASSQDQGRAGFF. CDR3 coding DNA: TGCGCCAGCAGCCAAGATCAAGGCAGGGCTGGTTTCTTT.

This rearrangement joins TRBV9 to TRBJ1-5; TRBD1 matches 7 bases. Germline V gene data show CDR1 as SGDLS and CDR2 as YYNGEE. The CDR3 has 15 residues. V shed 1 base and J 6 bases; nucleotides not matched to a gene: 7. As DNA, the CDR3 is TGTGCCAGCAGCGTAAAGGGGGCGATCATTCAGCCCCAGCATTTT. This gives the protein CASSVKGAIIQPQHF.

This chain joins TRBV5-8 and TRBJ2-7, with 9 bases matching TRBD1. Per germline, CDR1 SGHTS and CDR2 YDEGEE. The CDR3 runs to 15 residues. V was clipped by 2 bases and J by 1 base; unmatched bases: 4. CDR3 coding DNA: TGTGCCAGCAGCTTCACCGGGACAGGGTCCTACGAGCAGTACGTC. This codes for CASSFTGTGSYEQYV.

This chain links TRBV10-3 with TRBJ1-6; TRBD1 might be the D (5 bases). The length of the CDR3 is 16 residues. Trimming left V 3 bases short and J 4 bases short, with 13 bases between. CDR1 is ENHRY and CDR2 is SYGVKD in the germline V gene. The CDR3 sequence: CAISEQARDYNSPLHF. In DNA form, the CDR3 reads TGTGCCATCAGTGAACAGGCTCGGGATTATAATTCACCCCTCCACTTT.

The chain has TRBV20-1 and TRBJ1-6; D ambiguous. Germline V gene lookup returns CDR1 DFQATT and CDR2 SNEGSKA (reference sequence). V lost 3 bases and J 6 bases, leaving 9 bases between the germline ends. The CDR3 consists of 13 residues. CDR3 DNA sequence: TGCAGTGCTAGTTATGGGCCTAATTCACCCCTCCACTTT. Amino acids: CSASYGPNSPLHF.

This clone showed up just a few times. Compared with germline, one end of the junction differs, possibly owing to a read error. The chain links TRBV30 to TRBJ2-3, with D tentatively TRBD2 (6 bases). Germline CDR1 and CDR2: GTSNPN and SVGIG (reference sequence). The CDR3 length is 15 residues. CDR3: CARRTGGTSTDTQYF. In DNA form, the CDR3 reads TGTGCCCGGAGAACTGGGGGGACTAGCACAGATACGCAGTATTTT.

The chain is built from TRBV6-5 and TRBJ1-2; D perhaps matches TRBD1 (6 bases). The V and J ends lost 2 bases and 4 bases respectively, with 14 bases between them. Germline-derived CDR1 and CDR2 are MNHEY and SVGAGI. The CDR3 sequence is 15 residues long. The CDR3 DNA reads as TGTGCCAGCAGTTACGCGGCGGGGGCTGGCTATGGCTACACCTTC. It codes for CASSYAAGAGYGYTF.

The rearrangement uses TRBV27 and TRBJ1-6, with D uncertain. Deletions cut 2 bases from V and 7 bases from J, with 9 bases between. The CDR3 runs 14 residues. Germline V CDR1 and CDR2: MNHEY, SMNVEV (reference sequence). The CDR3 DNA is TGTGCCAGCAGTTTACTACCGGGAAATTCACCCCTCCACTTT. Residues: CASSLLPGNSPLHF.

The CDR3 nucleotides are TGTGCCAGCAGTGAAGTTAACGCTTTCTCCTACAATGAGCAGTTCTTC. The encoded protein is CASSEVNAFSYNEQFF. V is TRBV2 and J is TRBJ2-1, with D hard to call. V lost 1 base, J lost 0 bases, and 10 bases lay in between. CDR1 is SNHLY, CDR2 FYNNEI, per germline. CDR3 length: 16 amino acids. The variable domain in full, completed from reference TRBV2 and TRBJ2-1, reads EPEVTQTPSHQVTQMGQEVILRCVPISNHLYFYWYRQILGQKVEFLVSFYNNEISEKSEIFDDQFSVERPDGSNFTLKIRSTKLEDSAMYFCASSEVNAFSYNEQFFGPGTRLTVL.

The chain links TRBV9 to TRBJ1-1; 8 bases line up with TRBD1. J was trimmed by 1 base and V by 2 bases; bases with no gene match: 7. Germline V gene data show CDR1 as SGDLS and CDR2 as YYNGEE. The CDR3 covers 16 residues. The CDR3, as DNA: TGTGCCAGCAGCGTCCCGACAGGGGCGACGAACACTGAAGCTTTCTTT. Protein product: CASSVPTGATNTEAFF.

The gene calls are TRBV4-3 and TRBJ2-2, with D hard to call. V lost 2 bases and J lost 7, with 11 bases in between. Germline CDR1 and CDR2: LGHNA and YSLEER. This CDR3 region has 14 residues. The CDR3 nucleotides read TGCGCCAGCAGCCAAACGGTCTTAAGCGGGGAGCTGTTTTTT. Its translation: CASSQTVLSGELFF.

The V call is TRBV3-1 (or the pseudogene TRBV3-2), the J call TRBJ2-7, with 7 bases matching TRBD1. This CDR3 has 16 amino acids. CDR1 is LGHDT and CDR2 is YNNKEL in the germline V gene (reference sequence). The ends lost 3 bases at V and 3 bases at J; junction bases unmatched: 11. The CDR3 coding sequence is TGTGCCAGCAGCCATTACGGAGAACAGGGGAACTACGAGCAGTACTTC. Translating it yields CASSHYGEQGNYEQYF.

The genes are TRBV21-1 and TRBJ1-5. TRBV21-1 is a pseudogene locus. This CDR3 has 16 amino acids. CDR3 nucleotides: TGTGCCAGCAGCAAAGCGCAATGGGTCCGCAATCAGCCCCAGCATTTT. Protein sequence: CASSKAQWVRNQPQHF.

The chain has TRBV13 and TRBJ1-1; perhaps TRBD1 as D (5 bases). CDR3 length equals 14 residues. Trimming removed 5 bases from V and 5 bases from J, with 15 bases in between. CDR1 is PRHDT and CDR2 is FYEKMQ in the germline V gene (reference sequence). DNA for the CDR3: TGTGCCAGCAGCGATCGCCAGGGTCGGACTGAAGCTTTCTTT. It translates to CASSDRQGRTEAFF.

This clone showed up just a few times. The gene calls are TRBV4-1 and TRBJ2-7, with D possibly being TRBD2 (5 bases). CDR1 and CDR2 (germline): MGHRA, YSYEKL. Trimming stripped 4 bases from V and 2 bases from J, with 12 bases between. This CDR3 has 14 residues. CDR3 DNA sequence: TGCGCCAGCAGCCGCACCGGGATACCCTACGAGCAGTACTTC. Translating gives CASSRTGIPYEQYF.